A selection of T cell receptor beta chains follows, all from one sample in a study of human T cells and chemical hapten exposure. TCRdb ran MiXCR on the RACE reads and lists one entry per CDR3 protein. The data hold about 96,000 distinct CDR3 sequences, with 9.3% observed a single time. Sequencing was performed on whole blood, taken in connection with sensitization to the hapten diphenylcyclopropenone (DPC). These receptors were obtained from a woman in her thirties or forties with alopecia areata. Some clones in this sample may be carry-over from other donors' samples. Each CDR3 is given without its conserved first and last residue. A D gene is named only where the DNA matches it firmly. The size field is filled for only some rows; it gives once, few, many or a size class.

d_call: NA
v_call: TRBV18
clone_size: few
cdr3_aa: ASQAVREKLF

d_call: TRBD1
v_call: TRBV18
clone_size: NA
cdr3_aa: ASSPKTGGVLQETQY

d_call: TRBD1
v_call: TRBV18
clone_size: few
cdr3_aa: ASSPDRADTQY

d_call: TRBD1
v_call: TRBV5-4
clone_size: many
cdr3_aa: ASSFPGTADPNTGELF

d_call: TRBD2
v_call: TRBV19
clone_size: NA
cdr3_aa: ASSRTPGGAVNEQF

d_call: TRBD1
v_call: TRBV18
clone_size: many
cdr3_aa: ASSRRQGKETQY

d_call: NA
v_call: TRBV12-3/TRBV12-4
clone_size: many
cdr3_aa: ASSLVATGPETQY

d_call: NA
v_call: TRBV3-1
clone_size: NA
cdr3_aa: ASSGQTTKSYNEQF

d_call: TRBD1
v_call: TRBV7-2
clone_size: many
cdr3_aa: ASSPHPGQGYETQY

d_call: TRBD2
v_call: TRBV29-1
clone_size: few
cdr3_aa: SVRGGGAKNIQY

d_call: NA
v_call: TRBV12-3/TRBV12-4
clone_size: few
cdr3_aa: ASSLWTSGTEAF

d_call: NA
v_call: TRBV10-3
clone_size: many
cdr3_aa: AISELQGGYGYT

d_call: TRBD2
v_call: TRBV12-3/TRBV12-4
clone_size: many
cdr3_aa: ASRPVGAGGFIQY

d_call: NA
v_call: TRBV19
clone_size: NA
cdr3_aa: ASSIGALRNTGELF

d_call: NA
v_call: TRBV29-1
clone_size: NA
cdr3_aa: SVGHRDQY

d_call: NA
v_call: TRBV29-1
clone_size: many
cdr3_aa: SAGDSGNTIY

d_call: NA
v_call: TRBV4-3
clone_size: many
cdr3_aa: ASSQHADSYEQY

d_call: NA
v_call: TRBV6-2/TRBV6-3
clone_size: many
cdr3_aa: ASSYDLATSYEQY

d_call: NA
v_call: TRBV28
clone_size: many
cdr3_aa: ASTPLVPGNTGELF

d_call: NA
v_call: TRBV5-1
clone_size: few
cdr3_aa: ASSYGLQETQY

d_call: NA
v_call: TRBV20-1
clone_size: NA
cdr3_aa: SASQGLTNEKLF

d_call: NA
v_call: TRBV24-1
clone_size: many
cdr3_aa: ATSDPVQGGTDTQY

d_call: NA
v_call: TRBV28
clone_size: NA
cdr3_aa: ASRAGQGGYT

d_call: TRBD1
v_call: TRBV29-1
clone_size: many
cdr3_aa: SVGRLRDRGSNNQPQH

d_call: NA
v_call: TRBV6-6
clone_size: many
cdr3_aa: ASSTSHSNTEAF

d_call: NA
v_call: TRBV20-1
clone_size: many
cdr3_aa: SPYSRAPNNEQF

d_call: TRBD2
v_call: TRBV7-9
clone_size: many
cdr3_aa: ASGGLAGAYEQY

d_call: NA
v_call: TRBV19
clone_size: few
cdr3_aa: ASSPTSILNTQY

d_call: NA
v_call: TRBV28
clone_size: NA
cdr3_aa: ASSAIGGGDYNSPLH

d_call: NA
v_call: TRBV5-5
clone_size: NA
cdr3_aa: ASSLNFPGGLGETQY

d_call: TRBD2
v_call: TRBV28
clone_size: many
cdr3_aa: ASSPLAGKGTDTQY

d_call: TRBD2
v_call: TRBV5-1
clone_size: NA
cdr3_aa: ASSLDGRTNEQF

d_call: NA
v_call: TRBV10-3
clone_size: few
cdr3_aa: AISGKGQPQH

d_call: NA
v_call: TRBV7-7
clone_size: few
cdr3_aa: ASSTNFQETQY

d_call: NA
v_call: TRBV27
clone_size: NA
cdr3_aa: ASSFRAAFNEQF

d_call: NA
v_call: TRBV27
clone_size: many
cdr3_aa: ASSLGGSPYEQY

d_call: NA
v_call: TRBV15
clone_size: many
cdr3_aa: ATSRHLEGGEQY

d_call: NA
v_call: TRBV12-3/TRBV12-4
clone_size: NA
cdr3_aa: ASSSHTGTFTGELF

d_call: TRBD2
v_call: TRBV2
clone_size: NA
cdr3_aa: ASSGTRQETQY

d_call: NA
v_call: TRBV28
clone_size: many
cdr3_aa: ASRLRGARQETQY

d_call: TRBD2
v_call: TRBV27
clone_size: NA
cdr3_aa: ASSRGGTSGISTDTQY

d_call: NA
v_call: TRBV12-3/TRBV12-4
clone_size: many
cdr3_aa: ASSSQPGGGGPYEQY

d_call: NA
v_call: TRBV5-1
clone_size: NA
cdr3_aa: ASSLAGESSYEQY

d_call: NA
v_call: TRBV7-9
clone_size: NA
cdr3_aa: ASSLNPPGDWETQY

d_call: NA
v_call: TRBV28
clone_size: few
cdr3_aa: ASSLYSGQETQY

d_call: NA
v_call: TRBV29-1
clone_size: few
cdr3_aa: SVDWSGSRADTQY

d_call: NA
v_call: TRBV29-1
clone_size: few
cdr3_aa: SVVFHTGELF

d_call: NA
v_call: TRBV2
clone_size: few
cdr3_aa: ASSSSYGTNTEAF

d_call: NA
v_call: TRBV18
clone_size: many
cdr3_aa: ASSPPSRDTEAF